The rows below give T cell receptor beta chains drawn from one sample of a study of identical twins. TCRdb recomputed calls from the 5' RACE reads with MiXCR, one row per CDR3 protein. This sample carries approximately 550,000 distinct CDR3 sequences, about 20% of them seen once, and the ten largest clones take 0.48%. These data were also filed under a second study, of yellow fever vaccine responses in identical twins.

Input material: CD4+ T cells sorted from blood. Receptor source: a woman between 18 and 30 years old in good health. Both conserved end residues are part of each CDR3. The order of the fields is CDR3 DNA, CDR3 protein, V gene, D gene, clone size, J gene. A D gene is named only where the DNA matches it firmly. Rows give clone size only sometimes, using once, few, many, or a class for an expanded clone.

cdr3_nt: TGTGCCAGCAGGCCCGACAATGAGCAGTTCTTC; cdr3_aa: CASRPDNEQFF; v_call: TRBV2; d_call: .; clone_size: .; j_call: TRBJ2-1
cdr3_nt: TGTGCCACCAGCAGATCGACTAGCGTTCGAACAGATACGCAGTATTTT; cdr3_aa: CATSRSTSVRTDTQYF; v_call: TRBV15; d_call: TRBD2; clone_size: .; j_call: TRBJ2-3
cdr3_nt: TGTGCCAGCAGTTCCTCCTTACAGGGCGGGGAGCAGTTCTTC; cdr3_aa: CASSSSLQGGEQFF; v_call: TRBV28; d_call: .; clone_size: few; j_call: TRBJ2-1
cdr3_nt: TGCGCCAGCAGCTTGGAGGGACACAACAATGAGCAGTTCTTC; cdr3_aa: CASSLEGHNNEQFF; v_call: TRBV5-1; d_call: .; clone_size: .; j_call: TRBJ2-1
cdr3_nt: TGTGCCAGCAGTTTATTCGGCGGCGGGGAGCTGTTTTTT; cdr3_aa: CASSLFGGGELFF; v_call: TRBV27; d_call: .; clone_size: few; j_call: TRBJ2-2
cdr3_nt: TGTGCCACCAGTGCCCCACTAGCGGGGGCTCAAGAGACCCAGTACTTC; cdr3_aa: CATSAPLAGAQETQYF; v_call: TRBV24-1; d_call: TRBD2; clone_size: few; j_call: TRBJ2-5
cdr3_nt: TGCGCCAGCAGCTTGGCCCGGGGGGGGACTAGCGGGACCACGAACACCGGGGAGCTGTTTTTT; cdr3_aa: CASSLARGGTSGTTNTGELFF; v_call: TRBV5-1; d_call: TRBD2; clone_size: few; j_call: TRBJ2-2
cdr3_nt: TGTGCCAGCAGTTTTGGCGGGACGGGCACAGATACGCAGTATTTT; cdr3_aa: CASSFGGTGTDTQYF; v_call: TRBV12-3/TRBV12-4; d_call: .; clone_size: .; j_call: TRBJ2-3
cdr3_nt: TGTGCCAGCTCACCCTCCGGGCCGAACACAGATACGCAGTATTTT; cdr3_aa: CASSPSGPNTDTQYF; v_call: TRBV18; d_call: .; clone_size: .; j_call: TRBJ2-3
cdr3_nt: TGTGCCAGCAGAAGAGGGGGGATCTACAATGAGCAGTTCTTC; cdr3_aa: CASRRGGIYNEQFF; v_call: TRBV2; d_call: .; clone_size: .; j_call: TRBJ2-1
cdr3_nt: TGCAGTGCTAGAGACAGGGGCCAGGAGCAGTACTTC; cdr3_aa: CSARDRGQEQYF; v_call: TRBV20-1; d_call: .; clone_size: few; j_call: TRBJ2-7
cdr3_nt: TGTGCCAGCAGCAAAAGACAGGGACTGGAAGAGACCCAGTACTTC; cdr3_aa: CASSKRQGLEETQYF; v_call: TRBV3-1; d_call: .; clone_size: few; j_call: TRBJ2-5
cdr3_nt: TGTGCCAGCAGAATGGGGGGGAACACTGAAGCTTTCTTT; cdr3_aa: CASRMGGNTEAFF; v_call: TRBV12-3/TRBV12-4; d_call: .; clone_size: .; j_call: TRBJ1-1
cdr3_nt: TGTGCCAGCAGCGTAGAGATTAGGGGGAGGGACACCGGGGAGCTGTTTTTT; cdr3_aa: CASSVEIRGRDTGELFF; v_call: TRBV9; d_call: .; clone_size: few; j_call: TRBJ2-2
cdr3_nt: TGTGCCAGCAGCCAAGATAGGGGGTGGGAGACCCAGTACTTC; cdr3_aa: CASSQDRGWETQYF; v_call: TRBV6-1; d_call: .; clone_size: .; j_call: TRBJ2-5
cdr3_nt: TGTGCCAGCAGCCAAAGACTAGCGGGGGGAAGCTCCTACAATGAGCAGTTCTTC; cdr3_aa: CASSQRLAGGSSYNEQFF; v_call: TRBV3-1; d_call: TRBD2; clone_size: .; j_call: TRBJ2-1
cdr3_nt: TGTGCCAGCAGCTCCGCGGGTCAAGCCCTCTACAATGAGCAGTTCTTC; cdr3_aa: CASSSAGQALYNEQFF; v_call: TRBV3-1; d_call: .; clone_size: few; j_call: TRBJ2-1
cdr3_nt: TGTGCCAGCAGTTTCATCTTGACTGAGCAGTTCTTC; cdr3_aa: CASSFILTEQFF; v_call: TRBV28; d_call: .; clone_size: once; j_call: TRBJ2-1
cdr3_nt: TGCAGTGCTAGAGATTTCGTGCGGGGCCACGGGGAGCTGTTTTTT; cdr3_aa: CSARDFVRGHGELFF; v_call: TRBV20-1; d_call: .; clone_size: .; j_call: TRBJ2-2
cdr3_nt: TGTGCCAGCAGCCTTCGATTAGCGGGAACTCGGGGCTACGAGCAGTACTTC; cdr3_aa: CASSLRLAGTRGYEQYF; v_call: TRBV11-3; d_call: TRBD2; clone_size: few; j_call: TRBJ2-7
cdr3_nt: TGCGCCAGCAGCTATTCACCAGGGGGCGCTGGGGCCAACGTCCTGACTTTC; cdr3_aa: CASSYSPGGAGANVLTF; v_call: TRBV4-1; d_call: TRBD1; clone_size: .; j_call: TRBJ2-6
cdr3_nt: TGTGCCAGCAGTTCTAGCGGGGGGGACTACAATGAGCAGTTCTTC; cdr3_aa: CASSSSGGDYNEQFF; v_call: TRBV11-2; d_call: TRBD2; clone_size: few; j_call: TRBJ2-1
cdr3_nt: TGTGCCAGCAGCTCGCCGACAGGCCCGGGCATATATTTT; cdr3_aa: CASSSPTGPGIYF; v_call: TRBV7-9; d_call: .; clone_size: .; j_call: TRBJ1-3
cdr3_nt: TGCAGCGTCCGCGGGGCAGGCCCCAATGAGCAGTTCTTC; cdr3_aa: CSVRGAGPNEQFF; v_call: TRBV29-1; d_call: .; clone_size: many; j_call: TRBJ2-1
cdr3_nt: TGTGCCAGCAGCCGCCAGCGTCAGCCCCAGCATTTT; cdr3_aa: CASSRQRQPQHF; v_call: TRBV12-3/TRBV12-4; d_call: .; clone_size: .; j_call: TRBJ1-5
cdr3_nt: TGTGCCAGCAGTTACTCGAAGATCCCGATCCTCCTCCACTTT; cdr3_aa: CASSYSKIPILLHF; v_call: TRBV6-5; d_call: .; clone_size: .; j_call: TRBJ1-6
cdr3_nt: TGTGCCAGCAGTTCCCACAGGGGGCTGAACACTGAAGCTTTCTTT; cdr3_aa: CASSSHRGLNTEAFF; v_call: TRBV27; d_call: TRBD1; clone_size: .; j_call: TRBJ1-1
cdr3_nt: TGTGCCAGCAGTTACCGACCGGCCTACGAGCAGTACTTC; cdr3_aa: CASSYRPAYEQYF; v_call: TRBV6-6; d_call: .; clone_size: .; j_call: TRBJ2-7
cdr3_nt: TGTGCCAGCAGGTTTCGACAAGAGACCCAGTACTTC; cdr3_aa: CASRFRQETQYF; v_call: TRBV2; d_call: .; clone_size: .; j_call: TRBJ2-5
cdr3_nt: TGTGCCACCAGCAGAGATCAAGCGGCGGGAGGGCCCTATGAGCAGTTCTTC; cdr3_aa: CATSRDQAAGGPYEQFF; v_call: TRBV15; d_call: TRBD2; clone_size: few; j_call: TRBJ2-1
cdr3_nt: TGTGCCAGCAGTCCCGGGACAGGGGGCGCAGATACGCAGTATTTT; cdr3_aa: CASSPGTGGADTQYF; v_call: TRBV12-3/TRBV12-4; d_call: TRBD1; clone_size: many; j_call: TRBJ2-3
cdr3_nt: TGTGCCACCAGCGGGGCAACTCACGAGCAGTACTTC; cdr3_aa: CATSGATHEQYF; v_call: TRBV15; d_call: .; clone_size: few; j_call: TRBJ2-7
cdr3_nt: TGTGCCAGCAGCGTAGAGATCAGAGACACCGGGGAGCTGTTTTTT; cdr3_aa: CASSVEIRDTGELFF; v_call: TRBV9; d_call: .; clone_size: .; j_call: TRBJ2-2
cdr3_nt: TGTGCCAGCAGTACCAGACAGGGCTCTGGCAATCAGCCCCAGCATTTT; cdr3_aa: CASSTRQGSGNQPQHF; v_call: TRBV28; d_call: TRBD1; clone_size: .; j_call: TRBJ1-5
cdr3_nt: TGTGCCAGCATAGGCGCGCAGTCTGAAGCTTTCTTT; cdr3_aa: CASIGAQSEAFF; v_call: TRBV25-1; d_call: .; clone_size: few; j_call: TRBJ1-1
cdr3_nt: TGTGCCAGCAGCGGGGCCGGGACTAGTCCGTTCTTC; cdr3_aa: CASSGAGTSPFF; v_call: TRBV2; d_call: TRBD2; clone_size: .; j_call: TRBJ2-1
cdr3_nt: TGTGCCAGCAGCCATGATGAAACTTTGACAGGGCTAAGCTCCTACGAGCAGTACTTC; cdr3_aa: CASSHDETLTGLSSYEQYF; v_call: TRBV3-1; d_call: TRBD1; clone_size: few; j_call: TRBJ2-7
cdr3_nt: TGTGCCAGCAGCTCCCCTAGTTGGGGGCGCGGCGATACGCAGTATTTT; cdr3_aa: CASSSPSWGRGDTQYF; v_call: TRBV21-1; d_call: .; clone_size: .; j_call: TRBJ2-3
cdr3_nt: TGCGCCAGCAGCTTGGACGGGGGGGGTGAGCAGTTCTTC; cdr3_aa: CASSLDGGGEQFF; v_call: TRBV5-1; d_call: TRBD2; clone_size: few; j_call: TRBJ2-1
cdr3_nt: TGCGCCAGCAGCTTGGAAGGTCAGGATGAGCAGTTCTTC; cdr3_aa: CASSLEGQDEQFF; v_call: TRBV5-1; d_call: .; clone_size: .; j_call: TRBJ2-1
cdr3_nt: TGTGCCAGCAGCTTAGCAGGGCAGCCCGGAAACACCATATATTTT; cdr3_aa: CASSLAGQPGNTIYF; v_call: TRBV7-6; d_call: .; clone_size: few; j_call: TRBJ1-3
cdr3_nt: TGTGCCAGGCTCTTTGCGGCCAGGGGGCGTACAGATACGCAGTATTTT; cdr3_aa: CARLFAARGRTDTQYF; v_call: TRBV21-1; d_call: .; clone_size: .; j_call: TRBJ2-3
cdr3_nt: TGCAGCGCCGAAGACAGGAGGAACACTGAAGCTTTCTTT; cdr3_aa: CSAEDRRNTEAFF; v_call: TRBV29-1; d_call: .; clone_size: .; j_call: TRBJ1-1
cdr3_nt: TGTGCCAGCAGTCCCCCCGGGACTAGCAAGCATACGCAGTATTTT; cdr3_aa: CASSPPGTSKHTQYF; v_call: TRBV12-3/TRBV12-4; d_call: TRBD2; clone_size: .; j_call: TRBJ2-3
cdr3_nt: TGTGCCAGCAGCGAAGCCGGGACCGCTAATTACGAGCAGTACTTC; cdr3_aa: CASSEAGTANYEQYF; v_call: TRBV7-2; d_call: .; clone_size: few; j_call: TRBJ2-7
cdr3_nt: TGTGCCAGCAGCGCCAGACTAGCGGGAGGAGTGACCCAGTACTTC; cdr3_aa: CASSARLAGGVTQYF; v_call: TRBV9; d_call: TRBD2; clone_size: .; j_call: TRBJ2-5
cdr3_nt: TGTGCCAGCAGCTTTCTCATCCCATCTGGAAACACCATATATTTT; cdr3_aa: CASSFLIPSGNTIYF; v_call: TRBV5-6; d_call: .; clone_size: .; j_call: TRBJ1-3
cdr3_nt: TGTGCCAGCAGTTACCGTGGGGTAACTAATGAAAAACTGTTTTTT; cdr3_aa: CASSYRGVTNEKLFF; v_call: TRBV6-5; d_call: .; clone_size: once; j_call: TRBJ1-4
cdr3_nt: TGTGCCAGCAGGATTAATAGCGGGAGGGCGACCGGGGAGCTGTTTTTT; cdr3_aa: CASRINSGRATGELFF; v_call: TRBV6-1; d_call: TRBD2; clone_size: .; j_call: TRBJ2-2
cdr3_nt: TGTGCCAGCAGTTTAGGGAAGGGGGGCTACAATGAGCAGTTCTTC; cdr3_aa: CASSLGKGGYNEQFF; v_call: TRBV12-3/TRBV12-4; d_call: .; clone_size: .; j_call: TRBJ2-1
cdr3_nt: TGTGCCAGCAGCACGCGACAGGGGTCGGACTACAATGAGCAGTTCTTC; cdr3_aa: CASSTRQGSDYNEQFF; v_call: TRBV7-8; d_call: TRBD1; clone_size: .; j_call: TRBJ2-1
cdr3_nt: TGTGCCAGCAGCAAGTTCGCGGACTATCAAGAGACCCAGTACTTC; cdr3_aa: CASSKFADYQETQYF; v_call: TRBV27; d_call: .; clone_size: few; j_call: TRBJ2-5
cdr3_nt: TGTGCCAGCAGTGATCCTCTAGCGGGGGAAGAGACCCAGTACTTC; cdr3_aa: CASSDPLAGEETQYF; v_call: TRBV2; d_call: TRBD2; clone_size: few; j_call: TRBJ2-5
cdr3_nt: TGTGCCAGCAGCCTCCATCGGGGAAACGATGAAAAACTGTTTTTT; cdr3_aa: CASSLHRGNDEKLFF; v_call: TRBV12-3/TRBV12-4; d_call: .; clone_size: .; j_call: TRBJ1-4
cdr3_nt: TGTGCCACCAGTGGCCCAAGCTATGAGCGGGGACCCTACGAGCAGTACTTC; cdr3_aa: CATSGPSYERGPYEQYF; v_call: TRBV24-1; d_call: TRBD2; clone_size: few; j_call: TRBJ2-7
cdr3_nt: TGCGCCAGTACACCGGGTAGCGGGGGGCTTTCTCAAGAGACCCAGTACTTC; cdr3_aa: CASTPGSGGLSQETQYF; v_call: TRBV5-1; d_call: TRBD2; clone_size: .; j_call: TRBJ2-5
cdr3_nt: TGCAGCGTCCTACGGACAGACAGGCTTGGCGGGGAGCTGTTTTTT; cdr3_aa: CSVLRTDRLGGELFF; v_call: TRBV29-1; d_call: .; clone_size: .; j_call: TRBJ2-2
cdr3_nt: TGTGCCAGTAGTATCTTACCGACAACGAACACTGAAGCTTTCTTT; cdr3_aa: CASSILPTTNTEAFF; v_call: TRBV19; d_call: .; clone_size: .; j_call: TRBJ1-1
cdr3_nt: TGCGCCAGCAGCTTGGGGCAGGGGGCTAAAGATACGCAGTATTTT; cdr3_aa: CASSLGQGAKDTQYF; v_call: TRBV5-1; d_call: TRBD1; clone_size: few; j_call: TRBJ2-3
cdr3_nt: TGCAGTGCTGATAACGCAGGGGGCTGGGTCACTGAAGCTTTCTTT; cdr3_aa: CSADNAGGWVTEAFF; v_call: TRBV20-1; d_call: TRBD1; clone_size: few; j_call: TRBJ1-1